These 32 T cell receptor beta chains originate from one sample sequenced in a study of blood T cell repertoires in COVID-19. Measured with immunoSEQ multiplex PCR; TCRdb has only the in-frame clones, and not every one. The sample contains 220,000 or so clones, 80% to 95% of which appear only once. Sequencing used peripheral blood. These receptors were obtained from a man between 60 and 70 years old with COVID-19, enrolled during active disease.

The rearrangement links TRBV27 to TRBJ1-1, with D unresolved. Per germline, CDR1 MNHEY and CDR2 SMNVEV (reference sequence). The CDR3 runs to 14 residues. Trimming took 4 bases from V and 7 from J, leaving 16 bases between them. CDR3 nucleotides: TGTGCCAGCAGTTCTCCGGGTCGCAAACATGAAGCTTTCTTT. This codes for CASSSPGRKHEAFF.

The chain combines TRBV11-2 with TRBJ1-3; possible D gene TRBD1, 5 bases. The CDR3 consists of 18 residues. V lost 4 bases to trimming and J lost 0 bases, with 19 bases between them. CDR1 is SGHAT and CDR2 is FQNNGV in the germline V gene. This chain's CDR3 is CASSWKGATVFSGNTIYF. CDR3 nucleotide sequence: TGTGCCAGCAGCTGGAAGGGCGCGACAGTTTTCTCTGGAAACACCATATATTTT.

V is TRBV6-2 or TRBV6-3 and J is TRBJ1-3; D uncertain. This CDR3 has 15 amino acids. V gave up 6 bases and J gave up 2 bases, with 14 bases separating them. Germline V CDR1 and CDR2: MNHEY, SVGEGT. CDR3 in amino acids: CASSLRREAGNTIYF. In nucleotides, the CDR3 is TGTGCCAGCAGCCTACGCCGGGAAGCTGGAAACACCATATATTTT.

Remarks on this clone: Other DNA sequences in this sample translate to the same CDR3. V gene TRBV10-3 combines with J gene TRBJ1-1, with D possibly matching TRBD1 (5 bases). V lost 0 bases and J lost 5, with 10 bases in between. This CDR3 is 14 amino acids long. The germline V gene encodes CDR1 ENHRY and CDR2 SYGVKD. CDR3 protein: CAISESNRNTEAFF. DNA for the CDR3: TGTGCCATCAGTGAGTCGAACAGGAATACTGAAGCTTTCTTT.

CDR3 in amino acids: CASRRAGGAGELFF. The CDR3 DNA reads TGTGCCAGCAGGAGAGCCGGGGGAGCCGGGGAGCTGTTTTTT. The chain couples TRBV2 to TRBJ2-2; a possible D gene is TRBD2 (6 bases). There are 14 residues in the CDR3. V lost 6 bases to trimming and J lost 6 bases, with 14 bases between them. Germline CDR1 and CDR2: SNHLY and FYNNEI.

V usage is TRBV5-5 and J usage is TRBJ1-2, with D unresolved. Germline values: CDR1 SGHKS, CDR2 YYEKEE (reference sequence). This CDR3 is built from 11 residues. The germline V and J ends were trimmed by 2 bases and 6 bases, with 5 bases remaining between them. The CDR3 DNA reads TGTGCCAGCAGCTTCCCAAATGGCTACACCTTC. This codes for CASSFPNGYTF.

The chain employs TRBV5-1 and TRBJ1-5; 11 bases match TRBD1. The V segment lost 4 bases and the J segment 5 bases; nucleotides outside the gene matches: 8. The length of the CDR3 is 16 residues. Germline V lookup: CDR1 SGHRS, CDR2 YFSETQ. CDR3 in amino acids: CASSLGQGGADQPQHF. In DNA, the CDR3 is TGCGCCAGCAGCCTGGGACAGGGGGGTGCTGATCAGCCCCAGCATTTT.

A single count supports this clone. The CDR3 nucleotides read TGTGCCAGTAGTCCTGACAGGTCCCCTCGCCACCTCCACTTT. This gives the protein CASSPDRSPRHLHF. The chain is built from TRBV19 and TRBJ1-6; tentative D call: TRBD1 (6 bases). The CDR3 spans 14 residues. CDR1 and CDR2 (germline): LNHDA, SQIVND (reference sequence). With 5 bases removed from V and 15 bases from J, the gap between germline ends came to 20 bases.

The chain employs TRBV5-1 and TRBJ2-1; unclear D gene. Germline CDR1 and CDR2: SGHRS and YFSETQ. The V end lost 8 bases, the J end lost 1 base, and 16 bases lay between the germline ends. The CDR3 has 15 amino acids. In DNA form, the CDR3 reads TGCGCCAGACCGCGGAATTCCGGGTCCTACAATGAGCAGTTCTTC. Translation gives CARPRNSGSYNEQFF.

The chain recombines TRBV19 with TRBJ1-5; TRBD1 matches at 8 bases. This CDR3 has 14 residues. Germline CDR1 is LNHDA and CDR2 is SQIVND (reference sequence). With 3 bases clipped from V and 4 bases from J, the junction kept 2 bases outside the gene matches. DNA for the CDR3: TGTGCCAGTAGTATCTACAGGGGGAATCAGCCCCAGCATTTT. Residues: CASSIYRGNQPQHF.

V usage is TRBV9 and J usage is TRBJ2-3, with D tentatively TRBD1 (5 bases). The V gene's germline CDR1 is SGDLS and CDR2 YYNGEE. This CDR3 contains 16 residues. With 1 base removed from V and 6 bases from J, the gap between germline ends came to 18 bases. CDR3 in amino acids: CASSVMGNQGADTQYF. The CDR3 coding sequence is TGTGCCAGCAGCGTAATGGGAAACCAGGGCGCGGATACGCAGTATTTT.

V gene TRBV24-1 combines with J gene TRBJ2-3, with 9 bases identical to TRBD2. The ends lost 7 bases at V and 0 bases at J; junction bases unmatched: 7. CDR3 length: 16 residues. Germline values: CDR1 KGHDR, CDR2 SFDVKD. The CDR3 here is CATREAGGSSTDTQYF. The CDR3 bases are TGTGCCACCAGAGAAGCGGGAGGCTCCAGCACAGATACGCAGTATTTT.

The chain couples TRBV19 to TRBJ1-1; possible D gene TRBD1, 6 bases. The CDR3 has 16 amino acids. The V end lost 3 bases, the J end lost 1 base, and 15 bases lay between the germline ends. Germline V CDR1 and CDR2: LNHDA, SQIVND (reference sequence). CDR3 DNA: TGTGCCAGTAGTATGGTCCGGGGGGCGTCGAACACTGAAGCTTTCTTT. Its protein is CASSMVRGASNTEAFF.

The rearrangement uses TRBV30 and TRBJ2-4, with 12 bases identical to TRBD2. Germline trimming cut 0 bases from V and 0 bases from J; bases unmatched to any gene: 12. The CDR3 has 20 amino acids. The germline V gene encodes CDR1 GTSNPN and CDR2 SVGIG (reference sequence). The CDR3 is CAWSVPETSGGGLAKNIQYF. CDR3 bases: TGTGCCTGGAGTGTACCAGAGACTAGCGGGGGAGGACTAGCCAAAAACATTCAGTACTTC.

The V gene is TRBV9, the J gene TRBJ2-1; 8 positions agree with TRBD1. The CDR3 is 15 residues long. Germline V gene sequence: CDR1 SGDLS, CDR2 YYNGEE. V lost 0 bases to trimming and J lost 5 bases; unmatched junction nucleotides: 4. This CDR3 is CASSVVGTGNNEQFF. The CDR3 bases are TGTGCCAGCAGCGTAGTTGGGACAGGCAACAATGAGCAGTTCTTC.

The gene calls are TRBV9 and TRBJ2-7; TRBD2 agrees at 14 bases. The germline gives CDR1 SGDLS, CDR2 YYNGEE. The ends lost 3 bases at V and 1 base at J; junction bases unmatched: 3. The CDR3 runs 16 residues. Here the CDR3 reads CASSAGLAGGSYEQYF. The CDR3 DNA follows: TGTGCCAGCAGCGCCGGACTAGCGGGGGGTTCCTACGAGCAGTACTTC.

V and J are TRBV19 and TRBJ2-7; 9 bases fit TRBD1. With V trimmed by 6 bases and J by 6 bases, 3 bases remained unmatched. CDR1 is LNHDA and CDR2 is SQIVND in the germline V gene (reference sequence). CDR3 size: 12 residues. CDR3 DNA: TGTGCCAGTAGCGACAGGGGGTTCGAGCAGTACTTC. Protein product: CASSDRGFEQYF.

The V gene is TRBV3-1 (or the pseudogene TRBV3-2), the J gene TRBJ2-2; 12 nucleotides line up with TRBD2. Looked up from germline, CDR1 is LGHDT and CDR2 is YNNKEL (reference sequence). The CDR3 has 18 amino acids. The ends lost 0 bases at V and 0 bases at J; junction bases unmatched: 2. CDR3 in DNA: TGTGCCAGCAGCCAAGAATCTAGCGGGAGGGCGAACACCGGGGAGCTGTTTTTT. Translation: CASSQESSGRANTGELFF.

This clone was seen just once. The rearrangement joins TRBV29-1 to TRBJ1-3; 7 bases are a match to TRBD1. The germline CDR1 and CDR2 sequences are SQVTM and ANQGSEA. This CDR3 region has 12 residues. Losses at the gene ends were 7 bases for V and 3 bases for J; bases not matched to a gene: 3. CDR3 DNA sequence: TGCAGCGCAGGGGGTCGTGGAAACACCATATATTTT. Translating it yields CSAGGRGNTIYF.

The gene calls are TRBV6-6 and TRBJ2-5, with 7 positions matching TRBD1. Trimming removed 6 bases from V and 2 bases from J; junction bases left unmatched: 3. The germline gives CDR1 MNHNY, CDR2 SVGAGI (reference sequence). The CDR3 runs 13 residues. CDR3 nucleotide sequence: TGTGCCAGCAGGGGGACAGTTCAAGAGACCCAGTACTTC. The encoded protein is CASRGTVQETQYF.

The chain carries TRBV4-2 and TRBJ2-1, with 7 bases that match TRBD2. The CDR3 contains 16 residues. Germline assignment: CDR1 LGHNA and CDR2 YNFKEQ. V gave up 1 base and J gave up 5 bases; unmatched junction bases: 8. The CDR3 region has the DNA TGTGCCAGCAGCCAAGTTAGGTCTAGCGGTCACAATGAGCAGTTCTTC. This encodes CASSQVRSSGHNEQFF.

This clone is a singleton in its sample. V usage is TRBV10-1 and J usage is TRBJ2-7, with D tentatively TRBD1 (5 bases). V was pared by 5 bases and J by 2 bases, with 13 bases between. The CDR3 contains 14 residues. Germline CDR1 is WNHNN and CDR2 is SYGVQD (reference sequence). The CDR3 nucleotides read TGCGCCAGCAGTCCGAGAGACAGAGCCTACGAGCAGTACTTC. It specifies CASSPRDRAYEQYF.

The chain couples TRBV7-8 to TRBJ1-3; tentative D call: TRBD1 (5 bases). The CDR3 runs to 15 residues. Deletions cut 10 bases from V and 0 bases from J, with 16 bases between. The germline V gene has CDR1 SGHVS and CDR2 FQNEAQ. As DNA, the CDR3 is TGTGCCACCCAGATAGGGGCCGACTCTGGAAACACCATATATTTT. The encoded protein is CATQIGADSGNTIYF. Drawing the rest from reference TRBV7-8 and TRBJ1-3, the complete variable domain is GAGVSQSPRYKVAKRGQDVALRCDPISGHVSLFWYQQALGQGPEFLTYFQNEAQLDKSGLPSDRFFAERPEGSVSTLKIQRTQQEDSAVYLCATQIGADSGNTIYFGEGSWLTVV.

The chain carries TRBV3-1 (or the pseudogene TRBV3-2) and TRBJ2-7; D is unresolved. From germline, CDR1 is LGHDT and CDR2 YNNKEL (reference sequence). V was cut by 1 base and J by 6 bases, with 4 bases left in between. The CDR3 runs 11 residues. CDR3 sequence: CASSQGLEQYF. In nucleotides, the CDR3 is TGTGCCAGCAGCCAAGGTCTCGAGCAGTACTTC.

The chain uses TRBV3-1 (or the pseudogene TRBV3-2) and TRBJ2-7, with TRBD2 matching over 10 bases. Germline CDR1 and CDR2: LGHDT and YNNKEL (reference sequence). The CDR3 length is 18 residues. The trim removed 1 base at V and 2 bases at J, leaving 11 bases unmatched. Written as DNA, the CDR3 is TGTGCCAGCAGCCAAGCCTCTTCTAGCGGGAGCTCACCCTACGAGCAGTACTTC. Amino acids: CASSQASSSGSSPYEQYF.

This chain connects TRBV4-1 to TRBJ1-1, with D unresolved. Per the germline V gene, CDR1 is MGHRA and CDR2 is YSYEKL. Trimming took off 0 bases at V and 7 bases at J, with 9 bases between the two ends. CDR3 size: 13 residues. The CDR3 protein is CASSQDRALEAFF. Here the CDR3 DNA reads TGCGCCAGCAGCCAAGATAGAGCTCTTGAAGCTTTCTTT.

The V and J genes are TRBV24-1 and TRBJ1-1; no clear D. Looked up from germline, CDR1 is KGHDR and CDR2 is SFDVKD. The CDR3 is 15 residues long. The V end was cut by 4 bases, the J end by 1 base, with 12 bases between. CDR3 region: CATSEGGTGNTEAFF. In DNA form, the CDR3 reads TGTGCCACCAGTGAGGGAGGAACGGGGAACACTGAAGCTTTCTTT.

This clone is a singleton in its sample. In DNA, the CDR3 is TGCGCCAGCAGCTTGGTAGGGCGGGGGAGCCCGAGAGAGCAGTACTTC. Translating gives CASSLVGRGSPREQYF. The chain has TRBV5-1 and TRBJ2-7, with 7 positions matching TRBD2. CDR1 is SGHRS and CDR2 is YFSETQ in the germline V gene. The length of the CDR3 is 16 residues. The ends lost 0 bases at V and 7 bases at J; junction bases unmatched: 13. The full variable domain, in which reference TRBV5-1 and TRBJ2-7 provide the parts outside the CDR3, is KAGVTQTPRYLIKTRGQQVTLSCSPISGHRSVSWYQQTPGQGLQFLFEYFSETQRNKGNFPGRFSGRQFSNSRSEMNVSTLELGDSALYLCASSLVGRGSPREQYFGPGTRLTVT.

The CDR3 nucleotides read TGTGCCAGCAGCTCCGGGACAGGTCACACCGGGGAGCTGTTTTTT. It is translated as CASSSGTGHTGELFF. This chain uses TRBV11-3 with TRBJ2-2; the match to TRBD1 covers 8 bases. Trimming at V came to 4 bases and at J to 3 bases, leaving 4 bases not matched to a gene. This CDR3 contains 15 residues. Germline V gene sequence: CDR1 SGHNT, CDR2 YENEEA.

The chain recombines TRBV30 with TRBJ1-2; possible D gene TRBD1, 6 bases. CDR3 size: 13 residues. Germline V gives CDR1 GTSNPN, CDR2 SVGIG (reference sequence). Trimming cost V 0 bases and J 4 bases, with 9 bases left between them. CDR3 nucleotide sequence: TGTGCCTGGAGTGTAGGGACAAGCTATGGCTACACCTTC. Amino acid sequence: CAWSVGTSYGYTF.

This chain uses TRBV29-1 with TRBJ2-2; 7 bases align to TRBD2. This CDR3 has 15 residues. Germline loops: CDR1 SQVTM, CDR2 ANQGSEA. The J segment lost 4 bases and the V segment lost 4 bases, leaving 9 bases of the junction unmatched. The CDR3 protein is CSVGGGSPITGELFF. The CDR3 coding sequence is TGCAGCGTTGGGGGGGGTTCCCCCATCACCGGGGAGCTGTTTTTT.

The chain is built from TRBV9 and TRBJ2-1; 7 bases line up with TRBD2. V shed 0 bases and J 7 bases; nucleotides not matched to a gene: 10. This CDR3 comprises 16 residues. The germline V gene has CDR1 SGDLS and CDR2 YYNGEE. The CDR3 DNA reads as TGTGCCAGCAGCGTAGGGGTCCAGCGGGGTAGGAATGAGCAGTTCTTC. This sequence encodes CASSVGVQRGRNEQFF.